The table lists the clone carrying this T cell receptor (beta chain) with a few counts. The antigen is not known. As every portion of the isolated RNA was reverse transcribed, the sequencing read expressed TCRB transcripts. Generated by immunoSEQ multiplex PCR, the TCRdb table keeps only in-frame clones and is missing some. The sample contains 450,000 or so clones, roughly an eighth of which appear only once. CDR3 length: 16 amino acids. V shed 0 bases, J shed 4 bases, and the junction held 6 bases outside the gene matches. Germline assignment: CDR1 LGHNA and CDR2 YSLEER. The data derive from a study of beta chain features in type 1 diabetes. Study details: The study examined about 100 million sorted cells across all samples. Overall study findings and caveats: Whether HLA type influences TCRB rearrangement remained unresolved here.

All sorted populations exceeded 95% purity. The rearrangement uses TRBV4-3 and TRBJ2-1; TRBD2 aligns across 7 bases. The sequencing sample was made of naive CD4+ T cells from blood. The TCR was taken from a woman between 18 and 29 years old in good health. CDR3 DNA sequence: TGCGCCAGCAGCCAAGAGAGAGCTAGCGGATACAATGAGCAGTTCTTC. The encoded protein is CASSQERASGYNEQFF.